Listed below are T cell receptor beta chains from one sample, sequenced in a study of OX40 agonist ivuxolimab in advanced cancers. TCRdb's copy holds only in-frame clones and misses some; the assay was immunoSEQ multiplex PCR. Here the sample spans some 46,000 clones, roughly 94% being singletons. The sample consisted of CD4+ or CD8+ T cells sorted from blood, taken in a trial of the OX40 agonist ivuxolimab. The source is an adult with an advanced solid tumor such as melanoma, head and neck, liver or kidney cancer. Both conserved end residues are part of each CDR3. The order of the fields is J gene, D gene, V gene, clone size, CDR3 DNA, CDR3 protein. A D gene is named only where the DNA matches it firmly. A clone size is listed for some rows: how often the clone was seen (once, few, many), or a class if it is expanded.

j_gene: TRBJ1-5
d_gene: NA
v_gene: TRBV7-9
abundance: NA
CDR3nt: TGTGCCAGCAGCTTGGGGAATCAGCCCCAGCATTTT
CDR3aa: CASSLGNQPQHF

j_gene: TRBJ1-2
d_gene: NA
v_gene: TRBV7-9
abundance: NA
CDR3nt: TGTGCCAGCAGCTTAGCGGTGTCGCAGGCGTATGGCTACACCTTC
CDR3aa: CASSLAVSQAYGYTF

j_gene: TRBJ1-2
d_gene: NA
v_gene: TRBV9
abundance: NA
CDR3nt: TGTGCCAGCAGCGTAACAGGAGACGGTGGCTACACCTTC
CDR3aa: CASSVTGDGGYTF

j_gene: TRBJ2-2
d_gene: NA
v_gene: TRBV2
abundance: NA
CDR3nt: TGTGCCAGCAGTGAAGCACAGGAGGACCCCACCGGGGAGCTGTTTTTT
CDR3aa: CASSEAQEDPTGELFF

j_gene: TRBJ1-1
d_gene: NA
v_gene: TRBV7-9
abundance: NA
CDR3nt: TGTGCCAGCAGCTTAAAAGCATACACTGAAGCTTTCTTT
CDR3aa: CASSLKAYTEAFF

j_gene: TRBJ1-1
d_gene: TRBD1
v_gene: TRBV6-1
abundance: NA
CDR3nt: TGTGCCAGCAGTGACCCCCAGGGGGTCAACACTGAAGCTTTCTTT
CDR3aa: CASSDPQGVNTEAFF

j_gene: TRBJ2-7
d_gene: NA
v_gene: TRBV27
abundance: NA
CDR3nt: TGTGCCAGCAGTTTAGTTTCCGGCGAGCAGTACTTC
CDR3aa: CASSLVSGEQYF

j_gene: TRBJ2-3
d_gene: NA
v_gene: TRBV5-5
abundance: NA
CDR3nt: TGTGCCAGCAGCTTGGGAGCGAGGGAGACAGATACGCAGTATTTT
CDR3aa: CASSLGARETDTQYF

j_gene: TRBJ2-1
d_gene: TRBD2
v_gene: TRBV29-1
abundance: NA
CDR3nt: TGCAGCGTAGGGGGACTAGCGGGGACCGGCAATGAGCAGTTCTTC
CDR3aa: CSVGGLAGTGNEQFF

j_gene: TRBJ1-1
d_gene: NA
v_gene: TRBV10-2
abundance: NA
CDR3nt: TGCGCCAGCAGTGAGTCCTGGGACATGATGAACACTGAAGCTTTCTTT
CDR3aa: CASSESWDMMNTEAFF

j_gene: TRBJ1-2
d_gene: NA
v_gene: TRBV25-1
abundance: NA
CDR3nt: TGTGCCAGCAGTGAATTAAGGGGTCTTTTCTATGGCTACACCTTC
CDR3aa: CASSELRGLFYGYTF

j_gene: TRBJ2-3
d_gene: TRBD2
v_gene: TRBV27
abundance: NA
CDR3nt: TGTGCCAGCACGCTAGCGGGAGAGCTGGATACGCAGTATTTT
CDR3aa: CASTLAGELDTQYF

j_gene: TRBJ2-2
d_gene: TRBD1
v_gene: TRBV5-6
abundance: NA
CDR3nt: TGTGCCAGCGGCACAGGGGCTCCTAACGCCGGGGAGCTGTTTTTT
CDR3aa: CASGTGAPNAGELFF

j_gene: TRBJ2-5
d_gene: NA
v_gene: TRBV6-6
abundance: NA
CDR3nt: TGTGCCACCACGAACTGGGGGCCTAAAGAGACCCAGTACTTC
CDR3aa: CATTNWGPKETQYF

j_gene: TRBJ1-5
d_gene: NA
v_gene: TRBV27
abundance: NA
CDR3nt: TGTGCCAGCAGGCCGGACACCTGGAATCAGCCCCAGCATTTT
CDR3aa: CASRPDTWNQPQHF

j_gene: TRBJ2-1
d_gene: NA
v_gene: TRBV9
abundance: NA
CDR3nt: TGTGCCAGCAGCCGTGGCTCCTACAATGAGCAGTTCTTC
CDR3aa: CASSRGSYNEQFF

j_gene: TRBJ2-7
d_gene: TRBD1
v_gene: TRBV11-2
abundance: NA
CDR3nt: TGTGCCAGCAGCCCACAAACGACAGGGGGGTCCCACGAGCAGTACTTC
CDR3aa: CASSPQTTGGSHEQYF

j_gene: TRBJ2-4
d_gene: NA
v_gene: TRBV27
abundance: NA
CDR3nt: TGTGCCAGCAGTTTCTTAGCCAAAAACATTCAGTACTTC
CDR3aa: CASSFLAKNIQYF

j_gene: TRBJ2-5
d_gene: NA
v_gene: TRBV10-2
abundance: NA
CDR3nt: TGCGCCAGCAGTGTACAGGCCGCCCTGTTGGACCAAGAGACCCAGTACTTC
CDR3aa: CASSVQAALLDQETQYF

j_gene: TRBJ1-5
d_gene: NA
v_gene: TRBV5-5
abundance: medium-sized
CDR3nt: TGTGCCAGCAGCTTGGGGACATCCTATAGCAATCAGCCCCAGCATTTT
CDR3aa: CASSLGTSYSNQPQHF

j_gene: TRBJ2-5
d_gene: TRBD1
v_gene: TRBV9
abundance: NA
CDR3nt: TGTGCCAGCAGCGTAGGACAGGGGAAAATCGGGGAGACCCAGTACTTC
CDR3aa: CASSVGQGKIGETQYF

j_gene: TRBJ2-7
d_gene: NA
v_gene: TRBV29-1
abundance: NA
CDR3nt: TGCAGCGTTGAAACAGGGCGGAGCGAGCAGTACTTC
CDR3aa: CSVETGRSEQYF